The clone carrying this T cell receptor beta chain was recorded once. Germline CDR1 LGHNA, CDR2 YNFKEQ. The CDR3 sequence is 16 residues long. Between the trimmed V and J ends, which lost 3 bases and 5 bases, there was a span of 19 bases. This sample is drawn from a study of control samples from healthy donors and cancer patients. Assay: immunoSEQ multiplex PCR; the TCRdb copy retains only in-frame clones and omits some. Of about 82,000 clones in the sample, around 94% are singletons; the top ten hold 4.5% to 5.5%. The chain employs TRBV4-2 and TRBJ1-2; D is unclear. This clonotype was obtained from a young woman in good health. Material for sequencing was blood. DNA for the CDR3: TGTGCCAGCAGCCAGTCGGGAAGTTCAGCGACTTATGGCTACACCTTC. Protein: CASSQSGSSATYGYTF.